This T cell receptor beta chain was identified during a study of T cells in Graves' hyperthyroidism and ophthalmopathy. This clonotype came up many times. There were TCR beta CDR3 regions amplified from RNA transcripts. Initially, a first-round RT-PCR of the TCR CDR3 employed the HTBI primer set. TCRdb independently ran MiXCR on the multiplex PCR reads; one entry per CDR3 protein. The sample comprises approximately 720,000 distinct CDR3 sequences, about 19% of which are singletons, and roughly 17% rests with the top ten. This CDR3 region has 14 residues. Germline CDR1 is LGHDT and CDR2 is YNNKEL (reference sequence). The V and J ends lost 5 bases and 5 bases, in that order; junction bases with no gene match: 8.

The specimen was blood. The chain joins TRBV3-1 to TRBJ1-1; 7 bases are a match to TRBD1. The source of this sequence is a woman aged 45 to 65 with Graves' hyperthyroidism that later progressed to Graves' ophthalmopathy. The CDR3 nucleotides are TGTGCCAGCAGCTCGCAGGGGGGTTGGACTGAAGCTTTCTTT. It yields the protein CASSSQGGWTEAFF.